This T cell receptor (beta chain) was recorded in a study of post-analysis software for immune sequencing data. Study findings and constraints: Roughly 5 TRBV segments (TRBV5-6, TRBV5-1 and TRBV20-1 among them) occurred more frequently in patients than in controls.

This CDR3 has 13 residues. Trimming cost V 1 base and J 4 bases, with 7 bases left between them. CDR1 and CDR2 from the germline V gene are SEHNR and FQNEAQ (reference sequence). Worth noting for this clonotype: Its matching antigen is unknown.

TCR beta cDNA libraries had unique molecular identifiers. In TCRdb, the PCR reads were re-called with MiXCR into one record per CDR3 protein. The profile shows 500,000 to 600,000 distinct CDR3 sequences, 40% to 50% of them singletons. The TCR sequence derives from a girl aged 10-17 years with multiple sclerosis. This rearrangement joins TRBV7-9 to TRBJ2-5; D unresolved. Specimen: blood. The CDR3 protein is CASSLDERETQYF. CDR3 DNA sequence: TGTGCCAGCAGCTTAGACGAAAGAGAGACCCAGTACTTC.